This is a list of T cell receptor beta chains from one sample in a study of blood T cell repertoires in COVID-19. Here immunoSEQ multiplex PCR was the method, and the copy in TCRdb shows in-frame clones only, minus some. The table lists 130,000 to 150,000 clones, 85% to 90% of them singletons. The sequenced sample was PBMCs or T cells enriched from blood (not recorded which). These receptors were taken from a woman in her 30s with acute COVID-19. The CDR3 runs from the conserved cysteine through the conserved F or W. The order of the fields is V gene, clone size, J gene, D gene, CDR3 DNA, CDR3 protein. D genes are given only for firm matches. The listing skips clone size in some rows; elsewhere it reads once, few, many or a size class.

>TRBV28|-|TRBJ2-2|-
TGTGCCAGCAGTCTCTGGAGGGGTCCCACCGGGGAGCTGTTTTTT
CASSLWRGPTGELFF
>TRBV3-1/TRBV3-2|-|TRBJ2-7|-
TGTGCCAGCAGCCCCCTGGGTGAAGGGGATTACGAGCAGTACTTC
CASSPLGEGDYEQYF
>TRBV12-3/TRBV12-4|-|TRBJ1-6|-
TGTGCCAGCAGACCGGGGGGGGAATCACCCCTCCACTTT
CASRPGGESPLHF
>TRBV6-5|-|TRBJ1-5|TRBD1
TGTGCCAGCAGTTACCGGGGACAGAATCAGCCCCAGCATTTT
CASSYRGQNQPQHF
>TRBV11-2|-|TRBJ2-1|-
TGTGCCAGCAGCTTAGATCTCTATGAGCAGTTCTTC
CASSLDLYEQFF
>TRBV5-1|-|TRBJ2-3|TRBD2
TGCGCCAGCAGCCCTCGACTAGCGGGAGGACCTAGCACAGATACGCAGTATTTT
CASSPRLAGGPSTDTQYF
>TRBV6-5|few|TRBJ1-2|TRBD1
TGTGCCAGCAGTTACGAGACAGGGGGTTTTTCCGGCTACACCTTC
CASSYETGGFSGYTF
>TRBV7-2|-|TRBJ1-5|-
TGTGCCAGCAGCTTCATCGGTAGCAATCAGCCCCAGCATTTT
CASSFIGSNQPQHF
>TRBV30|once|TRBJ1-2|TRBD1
TGTGCCTGGAGTCTAACAGGGGTGGATGGCTACACCTTC
CAWSLTGVDGYTF
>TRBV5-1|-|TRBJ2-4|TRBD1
TGCGCCAGCAGCCCGGGACAGGGGGCCGACATTCAGTACTTC
CASSPGQGADIQYF
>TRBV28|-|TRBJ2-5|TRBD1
TGTGCCAGCAGTCGGACAGGGGGTGGGAAGACCCAGTACTTC
CASSRTGGGKTQYF
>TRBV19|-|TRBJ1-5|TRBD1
TGTGCCAGTAGTATAGATCTGGTAGGGGGCTTCCCGGGGCAGCCCCAGCATTTT
CASSIDLVGGFPGQPQHF
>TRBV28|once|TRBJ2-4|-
TGTGCCAGCAGCCCCCTGACAGTAGCCAAAAACATTCAGTACTTC
CASSPLTVAKNIQYF
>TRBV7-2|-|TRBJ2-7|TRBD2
TGTGCCAGCAGCGAGTGGAGGACTAGCGGGATAAACGAGCAGTACTTC
CASSEWRTSGINEQYF
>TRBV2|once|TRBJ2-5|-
TGTGCCAGCAGTGTTGAGCGACAAGAGACCCAGTACTTC
CASSVERQETQYF
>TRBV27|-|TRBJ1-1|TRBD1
TGTGCCAGCACCCGGACAGGGAAGCTCAGTGAAGCTTTCTTT
CASTRTGKLSEAFF
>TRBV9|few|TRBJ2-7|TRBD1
TGTGCCAGCAGCGTAGGGCAGGGGGCTTCCTACGAGCAGTACTTC
CASSVGQGASYEQYF
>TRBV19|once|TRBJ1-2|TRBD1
TGTGCCAGTAGGGCCGGGACAGCTGCTAACTATGGCTACACCTTC
CASRAGTAANYGYTF
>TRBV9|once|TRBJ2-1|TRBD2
TGTGCCAGCAGCGTATTTAGTAGCGGGTCCTACAATGAGCAGTTCTTC
CASSVFSSGSYNEQFF
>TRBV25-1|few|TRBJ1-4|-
TGTGCCAGCAGTCTCTCGGGGAGGACTTTCGAAAAACTGTTTTTT
CASSLSGRTFEKLFF
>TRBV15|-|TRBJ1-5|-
TGTGCCACCAGCAGAGACCCGAGGAGCAATCAGCCCCAGCATTTT
CATSRDPRSNQPQHF
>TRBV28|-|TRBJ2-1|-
TGTGCCAGCAGTTTTTTCGTTGGTAGCGAGAGGGCCGAGCACAATGAGCAGTTCTTC
CASSFFVGSERAEHNEQFF
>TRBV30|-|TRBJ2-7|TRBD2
TGTGCCTGGAGTTTACCTGGGACTAGCGGGAGAGGAGAGCAGTACTTC
CAWSLPGTSGRGEQYF
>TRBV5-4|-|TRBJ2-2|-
TGTGCCAGCAGCTTGGACAGTTACACCGGGGAGCTGTTTTTT
CASSLDSYTGELFF
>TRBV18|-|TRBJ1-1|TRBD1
TGTGCCAGCTCACGGGGAAACAGGGGCGCCGATGAAGCTTTCTTT
CASSRGNRGADEAFF
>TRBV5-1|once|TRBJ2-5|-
TGCGCCAGCAGCTTATCACTAGCCTACCAAGAGACCCAGTACTTC
CASSLSLAYQETQYF
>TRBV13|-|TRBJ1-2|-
TGTGCCAGCAGCAACGATGACAGGATGTACGGCTACACCTTC
CASSNDDRMYGYTF
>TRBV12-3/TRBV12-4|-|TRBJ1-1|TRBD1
TGTGCCAGCAGACGACAGGGAGAAACTTTCTTT
CASRRQGETFF
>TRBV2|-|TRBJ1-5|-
TGTGCCAGCAGTGTTGACCAGGGACAGCCCCAGCATTTT
CASSVDQGQPQHF
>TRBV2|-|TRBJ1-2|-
TGTGCCAGCAGTGACCGGGAGGGGACGGGGGGCTACACCTTC
CASSDREGTGGYTF
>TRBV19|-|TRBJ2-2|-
TGTGCCAGTAGAGACAGGCCGAACACCGGGGAGCTGTTTTTT
CASRDRPNTGELFF
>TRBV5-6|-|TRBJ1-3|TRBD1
TGTGCCAGCAGCTTGACAGGGGGCGCATCTGGAAACACCATATATTTT
CASSLTGGASGNTIYF
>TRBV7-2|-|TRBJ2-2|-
TGTGCCAGCAGCTTCCAACCCGGGATAACCGGGGAGCTGTTTTTT
CASSFQPGITGELFF
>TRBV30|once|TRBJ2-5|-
TGTGCCTGGAGTGTTATGCGAGAGACCCAGTACTTC
CAWSVMRETQYF
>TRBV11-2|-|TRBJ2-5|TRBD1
TGTGCCAGCAGCTTAGGGACAGGGGGACAAGAGACCCAGTACTTC
CASSLGTGGQETQYF
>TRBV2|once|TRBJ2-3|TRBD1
TGTGCCAGCGTCGCGACAGGGACCACGCAGTATTTT
CASVATGTTQYF
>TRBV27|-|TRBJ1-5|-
TGTGCCAGCAGTTTATCCCGGGGTTATCATCAGCCCCAGCATTTT
CASSLSRGYHQPQHF
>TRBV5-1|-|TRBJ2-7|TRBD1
TGCGCCAGCAGCGTAAGACAGGGCGGCGAGCAGTACTTC
CASSVRQGGEQYF
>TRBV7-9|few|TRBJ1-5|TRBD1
TGTGCCAGCAGCTTCGGACAGGGGCGACAGCCCCAGCATTTT
CASSFGQGRQPQHF
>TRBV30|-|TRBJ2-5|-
TGTGCCTGGACTAGAGGGCCAGCCGGAGAGACCCAGTACTTC
CAWTRGPAGETQYF
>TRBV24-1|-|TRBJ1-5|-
TGTGCCACCTCGAGTTCGGACACAGATCAGCCCCAGCATTTT
CATSSSDTDQPQHF
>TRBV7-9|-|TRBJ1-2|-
TGTGCCAGCAGCTTAGGTGTTGGGGCAGGGGCCGTATCCGGCTACACCTTC
CASSLGVGAGAVSGYTF
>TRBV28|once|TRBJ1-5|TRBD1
TGTGCCAGCAGTTCCAGACGACAGGGGGGTAATCAGCCCCAGCATTTT
CASSSRRQGGNQPQHF
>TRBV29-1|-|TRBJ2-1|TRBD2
TGCAGCGGCCAAGCGGGAGGGCCTTACAATGAGCAGTTCTTC
CSGQAGGPYNEQFF
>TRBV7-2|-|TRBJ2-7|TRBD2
TGTGCCAGCAGCTCGGCGGGGGAGAGCTACGAGCAGTACTTC
CASSSAGESYEQYF
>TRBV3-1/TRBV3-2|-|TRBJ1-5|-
TGTGCCAGCAGCCAAGATCTGGGGCTAGGGAAGCAGCCCCAGCATTTT
CASSQDLGLGKQPQHF
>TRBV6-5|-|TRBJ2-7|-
TGTGCCAGCAGTTACCTTAGGACAGCGTCCTACGAGCAGTACTTC
CASSYLRTASYEQYF
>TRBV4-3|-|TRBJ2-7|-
TGCGCCAGCAGCCAAGATCTCCGAGGCTACGAGCAGTACTTC
CASSQDLRGYEQYF
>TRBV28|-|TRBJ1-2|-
TGTGCCAGCAGTCCCTGGGCTGCGGGTTATGGCTACACCTTC
CASSPWAAGYGYTF
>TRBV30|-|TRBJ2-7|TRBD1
TGTGCCTGGAGTAGAGGGGACAGATTATACGAGCAGTACTTC
CAWSRGDRLYEQYF
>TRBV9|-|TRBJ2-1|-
TGTGCCAGCAGCGTAAACAGAAACAATGAGCAGTTCTTC
CASSVNRNNEQFF
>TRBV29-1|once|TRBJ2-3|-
TGCAGCAGCCGGGACACCGGTGGTGATACGCAGTATTTT
CSSRDTGGDTQYF